The 31 T cell receptor beta chains below come from one sample, sequenced in a study of T cells in Graves' hyperthyroidism and ophthalmopathy (dated by TCRdb to the late 2010s). Library prep was done by multiplex PCR. TCRdb shows the sequencer as Illumina HiSeq 2000. TCR beta CDR3 regions were amplified from RNA transcripts. For the first round of RT-PCR on the TCR CDR3, the HTBI primer set was used together with the Qiagen OneStep RT-PCR kit. The public sequencing data were trimmed at Q25 with fastp and processed into clonotypes with MiXCR by TCRdb, which kept only in-frame beta chains. Here each entry gathers all rows of one CDR3 protein and keeps the most common genes and DNA. The sample table records some 580,000 distinct CDR3 sequences; around 15% of these occur just once. Roughly 3.4% of the sample is held by the ten biggest clonotypes. The sequenced sample consisted of blood. These receptors all stem from a woman in her thirties or forties with Graves' ophthalmopathy.

This clonotype was picked up many times. CDR3 sequence: CASSEALAGGLLNEQFF. The CDR3 DNA is TGTGCCAGCAGTGAGGCGCTAGCGGGGGGGCTTTTAAATGAGCAGTTCTTC. The chain links TRBV2 to TRBJ2-1; 12 nucleotides agree with TRBD2. The ends lost 3 bases at V and 7 bases at J; junction bases unmatched: 10. The CDR3 has 17 residues. CDR1 is SNHLY and CDR2 is FYNNEI in the germline V gene.

This clonotype appeared many times. CDR3 nucleotide sequence: TGTGCCAGCAGCTTAGCGGACAGCTCCTACGAGCAGTACTTC. Translating it yields CASSLADSSYEQYF. This chain uses TRBV11-2 with TRBJ2-7, with a weak D call TRBD1 (6 bases). Germline values: CDR1 SGHAT, CDR2 FQNNGV. Trimming cost V 1 base and J 0 bases, with 7 bases left between them. The CDR3 contains 14 residues.

This clonotype was seen a handful of times. The chain is built from TRBV6-2 or TRBV6-3 and TRBJ2-7; D is uncertain. Trimming stripped 6 bases from V and 5 bases from J, with 8 bases between. This CDR3 is built from 11 residues. Germline V lookup: CDR1 MNHEY, CDR2 SVGEGT. This CDR3 is CASSLAHEQYF. The CDR3, as DNA: TGTGCCAGCAGCCTCGCCCACGAGCAGTACTTC.

The chain carries TRBV29-1 and TRBJ2-1, with D unresolved. CDR3 size: 14 residues. Trimming took off 0 bases at V and 4 bases at J, with 10 bases between the two ends. From germline, CDR1 is SQVTM and CDR2 ANQGSEA. The CDR3: CSVEENVGYNEQFF. Written as DNA, the CDR3 is TGCAGCGTTGAAGAGAACGTAGGATACAATGAGCAGTTCTTC.

The chain carries TRBV5-1 and TRBJ1-2, with a weak D call TRBD1 (5 bases). The CDR3 spans 14 residues. V was clipped by 4 bases and J by 4 bases, with 14 bases between them. Germline CDR1 reads SGHRS; CDR2 reads YFSETQ. The chain's CDR3 is CASSGGPEGYGYTF. In nucleotides, the CDR3 is TGCGCCAGCAGCGGGGGACCCGAGGGCTATGGCTACACCTTC. Full variable domain (missing parts from reference TRBV5-1 and TRBJ1-2): KAGVTQTPRYLIKTRGQQVTLSCSPISGHRSVSWYQQTPGQGLQFLFEYFSETQRNKGNFPGRFSGRQFSNSRSEMNVSTLELGDSALYLCASSGGPEGYGYTFGSGTRLTVV.

This clonotype was recorded many times. The chain recombines TRBV18 with TRBJ2-3; 10 bases agree with TRBD2. The CDR3 totals 16 residues. Germline lookup yields CDR1 KGHSH and CDR2 LQKENI. Losses at the gene ends were 0 bases for V and 3 bases for J; bases not matched to a gene: 3. Here the CDR3 DNA reads TGTGCCAGCTCACCACCGGATAGCGGGAGGACAGATACGCAGTATTTT. This encodes CASSPPDSGRTDTQYF.

This clonotype was detected only a few times. J is TRBJ2-2 and V is TRBV7-3; D remains ambiguous. Germline V CDR1 and CDR2: SGHTA, FQGTGA. V was cut by 4 bases and J by 1 base, with 10 bases left in between. CDR3 length equals 15 residues. CDR3 DNA: TGTGCCAGCAGCTCTAACTCGAGGAACACCGGGGAGCTGTTTTTT. It specifies CASSSNSRNTGELFF.

This clonotype has a handful of counts. CDR3 loop: CASSLGPTGNSYEQYF. For the CDR3, the DNA is TGTGCCAGCAGCCTAGGCCCCACGGGGAACTCCTACGAGCAGTACTTC. The chain is built from TRBV11-2 and TRBJ2-7; D is perhaps TRBD2 (5 bases). From germline, CDR1 is SGHAT and CDR2 FQNNGV. The CDR3 contains 16 residues. V gave up 5 bases and J gave up 0 bases, with 17 bases separating them.

This clonotype was detected ten times or more. The chain joins TRBV20-1 to TRBJ2-3, with 7 bases matching TRBD1. Germline-derived CDR1 and CDR2 are DFQATT and SNEGSKA (reference sequence). The CDR3 has 13 amino acids. The J segment lost 7 bases and the V segment lost 4 bases, leaving 8 bases of the junction unmatched. The CDR3 sequence: CSATDRQGYTQYF. CDR3 nucleotides: TGCAGTGCTACCGACAGACAGGGATATACGCAGTATTTT.

A note on this clonotype: A much larger clonotype is one base distant, so this may be a read error. The chain combines TRBV12-3 or TRBV12-4 with TRBJ1-1, with D hard to call. The CDR3 consists of 11 residues. Here the CDR3 DNA reads TGTGCCAGCGCGAGGGAAACTGAAGTTTTCTTT. This sequence encodes CASARETEVFF.

In its sample, this clonotype was seen many times. This CDR3 reads CASSRRTGGTEAFF. The DNA for the CDR3 is TGTGCCAGCAGCAGACGGACAGGGGGCACTGAAGCTTTCTTT. This chain uses TRBV9 with TRBJ1-1; 10 positions match TRBD1. The CDR3 is 14 residues long. V lost 4 bases to trimming and J lost 4 bases; unmatched junction nucleotides: 4. CDR1 and CDR2 from the germline V gene are SGDLS and YYNGEE.

In its sample, this clonotype was seen a few times. CDR3 protein: CSARGSVHGELFF. The DNA for the CDR3 is TGCAGTGCTAGAGGGTCCGTCCACGGGGAGCTGTTTTTT. This chain joins TRBV20-1 and TRBJ2-2; no reliable D call. The CDR3 spans 13 residues. Trimming left V 1 base short and J 7 bases short, with 10 bases between. CDR1 and CDR2 (germline): DFQATT, SNEGSKA (reference sequence).

The sample holds one count of this clonotype. The chain's CDR3 is CASSTGQFTEAFF. The CDR3 bases are TGTGCCAGCAGCACGGGACAGTTCACTGAAGCTTTCTTT. The chain joins TRBV7-3 to TRBJ1-1; 7 bases line up with TRBD1. CDR3 length: 13 amino acids. With V trimmed by 5 bases and J by 4 bases, 4 bases remained unmatched. Germline CDR1 is SGHTA and CDR2 is FQGTGA.

Ten or more counts support this clonotype. This chain uses TRBV11-2 with TRBJ1-1; unclear D gene. The germline V gene has CDR1 SGHAT and CDR2 FQNNGV. The CDR3 is 15 residues long. Trimming removed 0 bases from V and 2 bases from J, with 10 bases in between. CDR3 in DNA: TGTGCCAGCAGCTTAGATTCCGGCTTCAACACTGAAGCTTTCTTT. Amino acids: CASSLDSGFNTEAFF.

The chain is built from TRBV7-6 and TRBJ2-1; the D gene is possibly TRBD1 (6 bases). The length of the CDR3 is 14 residues. The ends were cut back, 4 bases at V and 7 bases at J, with 14 bases in the middle. The V gene's germline CDR1 is SGHVS and CDR2 FNYEAQ. This CDR3 reads CASSSPFRGNEQFF. In nucleotides, the CDR3 is TGTGCCAGCAGCTCCCCGTTCAGGGGAAATGAGCAGTTCTTC.

In this sample, this clonotype turned up a few times. The V gene is TRBV6-6, the J gene TRBJ1-2; 8 bases agree with TRBD1. Germline assignment: CDR1 MNHNY and CDR2 SVGAGI (reference sequence). CDR3 length equals 14 residues. V trimming: 2 bases; J trimming: 6 bases; junction bases outside the gene matches: 5. CDR3 DNA sequence: TGTGCCAGCAGTTACCCAGACAGGGGAGATGGCTACACCTTC. Encoded protein: CASSYPDRGDGYTF.

This clonotype was seen ten or more times. V gene TRBV2 combines with J gene TRBJ2-5; unclear D gene. Germline V lookup: CDR1 SNHLY, CDR2 FYNNEI. The CDR3 totals 10 residues. V was cut by 7 bases and J by 5 bases, with 5 bases left in between. The CDR3 DNA reads TGTGCCAGCATTCGGGAGACCCAGTACTTC. It translates to CASIRETQYF.

Ten or more counts support this clonotype. The chain carries TRBV18 and TRBJ1-1; D remains unclear. The V and J ends lost 3 bases and 3 bases respectively, with 8 bases between them. Germline V lookup: CDR1 KGHSH, CDR2 LQKENI. CDR3 size: 13 residues. This CDR3 is CASSPGEDTEAFF. CDR3 sequence (DNA): TGTGCCAGCTCACCTGGTGAAGACACTGAAGCTTTCTTT.

This clonotype was seen only a few times. The chain couples TRBV6-1 to TRBJ2-1; 10 positions match TRBD2. Germline values: CDR1 MNHNS, CDR2 SASEGT. J lost 4 bases, V lost 8 bases, and 5 bases had no gene match. The CDR3 contains 14 residues. CDR3 protein: CASGGLAEYNEQFF. CDR3 coding DNA: TGTGCCAGCGGCGGACTAGCGGAGTACAATGAGCAGTTCTTC.

A remark on this clonotype: With a much larger clone just one base away, this may be a read error. The chain joins TRBV6-2 or TRBV6-3 to TRBJ1-2; 7 nucleotides line up with TRBD1. Looked up from germline, CDR1 is MNHEY and CDR2 is SVGEGT. The CDR3 totals 14 residues. V trimming: 5 bases; J trimming: 6 bases; junction bases outside the gene matches: 9. In nucleotides, the CDR3 is TGTGCCAGCAGTAATATCGACAGGGCAGATGGCTACACCTTC. Its translation is CASSNIDRADGYTF.

This chain joins TRBV5-1 and TRBJ2-2, with D possibly TRBD2 on 5 matching bases. The CDR3 contains 13 residues. The germline V gene has CDR1 SGHRS and CDR2 YFSETQ. The V end lost 3 bases, the J end lost 4 bases, and 7 bases lay between the germline ends. CDR3 amino acids: CASSSDFTGELFF. The CDR3 DNA follows: TGCGCCAGCAGCTCGGACTTCACCGGGGAGCTGTTTTTT.

This rearrangement joins TRBV4-1 to TRBJ2-1; 8 nucleotides match TRBD1. V lost 2 bases and J lost 8; bases outside the gene matches: 11. The CDR3 is 16 amino acids. The germline gives CDR1 MGHRA, CDR2 YSYEKL. The CDR3 loop is CASSQQNRDRRDEQFF. The CDR3 DNA sequence: TGCGCCAGCAGCCAACAAAACCGGGACAGGCGAGATGAGCAGTTCTTC.

This clonotype was detected ten times or more. The rearrangement links TRBV18 to TRBJ1-1, with D unclear. Between the trimmed V and J ends, which lost 1 base and 7 bases, there was a span of 10 bases. The CDR3 is 13 residues long. Germline V gives CDR1 KGHSH, CDR2 LQKENI. In DNA, the CDR3 is TGTGCCAGCTCACCACAGAGGGAAAATGAAGCTTTCTTT. This gives the protein CASSPQRENEAFF.

This clonotype was seen ten or more times. V is TRBV18 and J is TRBJ2-5; D gene uncertain. The CDR3 sequence is 15 residues long. Germline V CDR1 and CDR2: KGHSH, LQKENI. Trimming shortened V by 0 bases and J by 5 bases, and 13 bases separated the two germline ends. The CDR3: CASSPPSRLKETQYF. The CDR3 coding sequence is TGTGCCAGCTCACCACCGTCGCGCCTAAAGGAGACCCAGTACTTC. Full variable domain (missing parts from reference TRBV18 and TRBJ2-5): NAGVMQNPRHLVRRRGQEARLRCSPMKGHSHVYWYRQLPEEGLKFMVYLQKENIIDESGMPKERFSAEFPKEGPSILRIQQVVRGDSAAYFCASSPPSRLKETQYFGPGTRLLVL.

The chain combines TRBV19 with TRBJ2-1; 14 nucleotides line up with TRBD2. The length of the CDR3 is 19 residues. V shed 4 bases and J 0 bases; nucleotides not matched to a gene: 8. Germline CDR1 reads LNHDA; CDR2 reads SQIVND (reference sequence). In DNA, the CDR3 is TGTGCCAGTAGTACCCGGACTAGCGGGGGGACCAGCTCCTACAATGAGCAGTTCTTC. Translating gives CASSTRTSGGTSSYNEQFF. Filled out from reference TRBV19 and TRBJ2-1, the complete variable domain reads DGGITQSPKYLFRKEGQNVTLSCEQNLNHDAMYWYRQDPGQGLRLIYYSQIVNDFQKGDIAEGYSVSREKKESFPLTVTSAQKNPTAFYLCASSTRTSGGTSSYNEQFFGPGTRLTVL.

This clonotype was seen repeatedly, ten times or more. The rearrangement links TRBV27 to TRBJ1-1; 7 bases match TRBD1. CDR3 length: 16 amino acids. The V gene's germline CDR1 is MNHEY and CDR2 SMNVEV (reference sequence). V lost 5 bases, J lost 5 bases, and 14 bases stayed unmatched. In DNA, the CDR3 is TGTGCCAGCAGTCCCAGGGTAGCTAGGGGGCAGACTGAAGCTTTCTTT. Protein sequence: CASSPRVARGQTEAFF.

This clonotype has a count of ten or more. Germline is not matched at one junction end, which may reflect a read error. CDR3 protein: CASSLDAGEPFF. The CDR3 region has the DNA TGTGCCAGCAGCTTAGATGCAGGGGAGCCGTTCTTC. The chain joins TRBV11-2 to TRBJ2-1; TRBD1 might be the D (6 bases). Germline-derived CDR1 and CDR2 are SGHAT and FQNNGV. This CDR3 is 12 amino acids long.

This clonotype was counted ten times or more. V usage is TRBV2 and J usage is TRBJ1-2; 8 nucleotides agree with TRBD1. Germline loops: CDR1 SNHLY, CDR2 FYNNEI. Germline trimming cut 3 bases from V and 6 bases from J; bases unmatched to any gene: 6. This CDR3 has 14 amino acids. The CDR3 bases are TGTGCCAGCAGTGAGGACAGGGCAATTCATGGCTACACCTTC. Its translation: CASSEDRAIHGYTF.

By share of the sample, this clonotype is medium-sized. The chain employs TRBV12-3 or TRBV12-4 and TRBJ2-7, with TRBD2 identical over 10 bases. J gave up 1 base and V 5 bases, and 5 bases lay outside the gene matches. CDR3 size: 15 residues. As DNA, the CDR3 is TGTGCCAGCAGTCCTAGCGGGAGTTCATCCTACGAGCAGTACTTC. It yields the protein CASSPSGSSSYEQYF.

This clonotype was counted ten times or more. The chain carries TRBV15 and TRBJ1-3, with D unresolved. The germline V and J ends were trimmed by 5 bases and 2 bases, with 10 bases remaining between them. CDR3 length: 14 amino acids. Per the germline V gene, CDR1 is LNHNV and CDR2 is YYDKDF (reference sequence). CDR3 DNA sequence: TGTGCCACCAGCCCCGACATCGCTGGAAACACCATATATTTT. Its protein product is CATSPDIAGNTIYF.

This clonotype was seen at least ten times. This sequence joins TRBV12-3 or TRBV12-4 and TRBJ2-1, with no clear D. The CDR3 contains 14 residues. V was cut by 5 bases and J by 3 bases, with 11 bases left in between. The CDR3 reads CASSHLLGYNEQFF. CDR3 DNA: TGTGCCAGCAGTCACCTTTTAGGCTACAATGAGCAGTTCTTC.